One sample yielded the 24 T cell receptor beta chains listed below, sequenced in a study of T cell responses to AZD1222 COVID-19 vaccine. Clones were sequenced by immunoSEQ multiplex PCR, and TCRdb holds only the in-frame ones, with some missing. Of under 140,000 clones listed, around nine tenths are singletons. Sample: peripheral blood, taken 28 days after the second AZD1222 dose. These receptors came from an adult who received the AZD1222 COVID-19 vaccine.

This clone has a single count. V is TRBV11-2 and J is TRBJ1-1; D is unclear. This CDR3 has 14 amino acids. The V gene's germline CDR1 is SGHAT and CDR2 FQNNGV. Trimming took off 2 bases at V and 3 bases at J, with 10 bases between the two ends. CDR3 nucleotides: TGTGCCAGCAGCTTAAACGGGATCGACACTGAAGCTTTCTTT. Residues: CASSLNGIDTEAFF.

The gene calls are TRBV6-2 or TRBV6-3 and TRBJ1-6; a possible D gene is TRBD1 (5 bases). Germline loops: CDR1 MNHEY, CDR2 SVGEGT. This CDR3 spans 15 amino acids. Trimming pared 4 bases from V and 3 bases from J, leaving 10 bases between. The CDR3 is CASSFGQNYNSPLHF. CDR3 coding DNA: TGTGCCAGCAGTTTTGGACAAAACTATAATTCACCCCTCCACTTT.

This clone was seen once. The rearrangement joins TRBV7-9 to TRBJ1-2; D is unclear. V shed 1 base and J shed 6 bases, with 9 bases lying between them. This CDR3 contains 13 residues. Germline V CDR1 and CDR2: SEHNR, FQNEAQ (reference sequence). CDR3 DNA: TGTGCCAGCAGCTTAGACACTGGACATGGCTACACCTTC. Translation gives CASSLDTGHGYTF.

The genes are TRBV27 and TRBJ2-7, with unresolved D. V lost 9 bases and J 2 bases, leaving 5 bases between the germline ends. This CDR3 has 10 amino acids. Germline loops: CDR1 MNHEY, CDR2 SMNVEV (reference sequence). The CDR3 is CARTTYEQYF. The CDR3 nucleotides are TGTGCCAGGACCACCTACGAGCAGTACTTC.

This clone was found once. CDR3 sequence: CASSVTGGTKPQHF. The CDR3 region has the DNA TGTGCCAGCAGCGTTACAGGGGGCACGAAGCCCCAGCATTTT. This rearrangement joins TRBV7-2 to TRBJ1-5; the match to TRBD1 covers 9 bases. Germline assignment: CDR1 SGHTA and CDR2 FQGNSA. This CDR3 is built from 14 residues. V shed 5 bases, J shed 8 bases, and the junction held 7 bases outside the gene matches. The full variable domain, completed using reference TRBV7-2 and TRBJ1-5, is GAGVSQSPSNKVTEKGKDVELRCDPISGHTALYWYRQSLGQGLEFLIYFQGNSAPDKSGLPSDRFSAERTGGSVSTLTIQRTQQEDSAVYLCASSVTGGTKPQHFGDGTRLSIL.

J is TRBJ2-1 and V is TRBV2; D remains ambiguous. The CDR3 runs 16 residues. CDR1 SNHLY and CDR2 FYNNEI come from the germline V gene. V shed 5 bases and J shed 8 bases, with 22 bases lying between them. The CDR3, as DNA: TGTGCCAGCAGTAACCTGGGGAACTCCTTACAAGATGAGCAGTTCTTC. It specifies CASSNLGNSLQDEQFF.

The V call is TRBV5-4, the J call TRBJ2-7; 7 bases agree with TRBD1. This CDR3 is 13 amino acids long. After removal of 2 bases from V and 3 bases from J, the junction contained 2 bases not matched to a gene. The germline V gene has CDR1 SGHNT and CDR2 YYREEE (reference sequence). The CDR3 protein is CASSFGTVYEQYF. DNA of the CDR3: TGTGCCAGCAGCTTCGGGACAGTCTACGAGCAGTACTTC. The full variable domain, rest sourced from reference TRBV5-4 and TRBJ2-7, is ETGVTQSPTHLIKTRGQQVTLRCSSQSGHNTVSWYQQALGQGPQFIFQYYREEENGRGNFPPRFSGLQFPNYSSELNVNALELDDSALYLCASSFGTVYEQYFGPGTRLTVT.

The chain combines TRBV3-1 (or the pseudogene TRBV3-2) with TRBJ1-2; a possible D gene is TRBD1 (6 bases). This CDR3 is built from 16 residues. Trimming removed 4 bases at V and 8 bases at J, with 23 bases between. Germline V gene sequence: CDR1 LGHDT, CDR2 YNNKEL (reference sequence). The DNA for the CDR3 is TGTGCCAGCAGCCCCTCTCTTAACAGGGAAACGAAGGGCTACACCTTC. This encodes CASSPSLNRETKGYTF.

V usage is TRBV18 and J usage is TRBJ2-7; possible D gene TRBD2, 6 bases. This CDR3 spans 15 amino acids. The ends were cut back, 1 base at V and 2 bases at J, with 12 bases in the middle. Looked up from germline, CDR1 is KGHSH and CDR2 is LQKENI. CDR3: CASSPRAGTPYEQYF. The CDR3, as DNA: TGTGCCAGCTCACCACGGGCGGGGACCCCCTACGAGCAGTACTTC.

This chain uses TRBV14 with TRBJ2-1, with D maybe TRBD1 (6 bases). V was shortened by 2 bases and J by 7 bases, with 15 bases between the two germline ends. The CDR3 loop spans 15 amino acids. CDR1 SGHDN and CDR2 FVKESK come from the germline V gene. CDR3 nucleotides: TGTGCCAGCAGCCAACTAAACAGGGTGGCGAATGAGCAGTTCTTC. Translating gives CASSQLNRVANEQFF.

The chain employs TRBV5-4 and TRBJ2-1; D possibly corresponds to TRBD1 (6 bases). Germline V gene lookup returns CDR1 SGHNT and CDR2 YYREEE (reference sequence). This CDR3 region has 13 residues. V was trimmed by 4 bases and J by 5 bases, leaving 10 bases between them. CDR3 nucleotide sequence: TGTGCCAGCAGCGTACGACAGGACAATGAGCAGTTCTTC. Translating it yields CASSVRQDNEQFF.

This clone was observed a handful of times. The chain links TRBV7-9 to TRBJ2-7; no clear D. This CDR3 has 13 residues. V lost 3 bases to trimming and J lost 0 bases, with 6 bases between them. Germline V gene sequence: CDR1 SEHNR, CDR2 FQNEAQ (reference sequence). The CDR3 sequence: CASSFAGSYEQYF. The CDR3 DNA follows: TGTGCCAGCAGCTTTGCAGGCTCCTACGAGCAGTACTTC.

The V gene is TRBV27, the J gene TRBJ2-7; weak D call: TRBD1 (6 bases). The V gene's germline CDR1 is MNHEY and CDR2 SMNVEV (reference sequence). Between the trimmed V and J ends, which lost 2 bases and 3 bases, there was a span of 11 bases. The CDR3 runs to 14 residues. The CDR3 DNA sequence: TGTGCCAGCAGTTTAGCCAGCAGGGGCTACGAGCAGTACTTC. This encodes CASSLASRGYEQYF.

The chain couples TRBV7-2 to TRBJ1-5; D remains ambiguous. V was pared by 5 bases and J by 4 bases, with 15 bases between. This CDR3 comprises 15 residues. Germline V gene data show CDR1 as SGHTA and CDR2 as FQGNSA. Written as DNA, the CDR3 is TGTGCCAGCAGCGCAGAGGGAAGCCTGAATCAGCCCCAGCATTTT. Translated: CASSAEGSLNQPQHF.

This chain links TRBV7-9 with TRBJ2-3, with D hard to call. The germline V gene encodes CDR1 SEHNR and CDR2 FQNEAQ (reference sequence). V dropped 5 bases and J dropped 2 bases, with 14 bases sitting between them. The CDR3 totals 15 residues. This CDR3 is CASSRAGRTTDTQYF. The CDR3 region has the DNA TGTGCCAGCAGCCGTGCTGGTAGGACCACAGATACGCAGTATTTT.

The chain is built from TRBV4-3 and TRBJ2-1; possibly TRBD1 for D (6 bases). This CDR3 is 13 amino acids long. Germline V gives CDR1 LGHNA, CDR2 YSLEER. V was pared by 1 base and J by 15 bases, with 16 bases between. This chain's CDR3 is CASSQVRQVELFF. CDR3 bases: TGCGCCAGCAGCCAAGTTAGACAGGTCGAACTGTTCTTC.

This clone showed up just once. The chain joins TRBV3-1 (or the pseudogene TRBV3-2) to TRBJ2-6, with D maybe TRBD2 (5 bases). Trimming removed 0 bases at V and 0 bases at J, with 9 bases between. The CDR3 consists of 17 residues. Germline CDR1 LGHDT, CDR2 YNNKEL (reference sequence). The CDR3 DNA reads as TGTGCCAGCAGCCAAGATTGGAGGAGCTCTGGGGCCAACGTCCTGACTTTC. Residues: CASSQDWRSSGANVLTF.

Here the CDR3 reads CASSLNNAGPPGGEQYF. The CDR3, as DNA: TGTGCCAGCAGTTTAAACAACGCCGGACCACCCGGGGGCGAGCAGTACTTC. This chain joins TRBV27 and TRBJ2-7; a weak D match, TRBD2 (6 bases). With 2 bases removed from V and 6 bases from J, the gap between germline ends came to 23 bases. CDR3 size: 17 residues. Germline V CDR1 and CDR2: MNHEY, SMNVEV (reference sequence).

This chain connects TRBV28 to TRBJ2-1, with D possibly called TRBD1 or TRBD2 (5 bases each). The germline V gene encodes CDR1 MDHEN and CDR2 SYDVKM. Trimming removed 5 bases from V and 1 base from J, with 9 bases in between. The CDR3 loop spans 14 amino acids. The CDR3 reads CASSRDPSYNEQFF. CDR3 coding DNA: TGTGCCAGCAGTCGGGACCCGTCCTACAATGAGCAGTTCTTC.

The V call is TRBV2, the J call TRBJ2-5, with D unclear. CDR1 and CDR2 (germline): SNHLY, FYNNEI. Trimming removed 2 bases at V and 4 bases at J, with 11 bases between. This CDR3 spans 14 amino acids. The CDR3 bases are TGTGCCAGCAGTGAAAACCGAAATCCAGAGACCCAGTACTTC. This sequence encodes CASSENRNPETQYF.

The J gene is TRBJ1-6, the V gene TRBV28; D ambiguous. Germline CDR1 MDHEN, CDR2 SYDVKM. The CDR3 totals 15 residues. The V gene lost 6 bases and the J gene lost 10 bases, with 19 bases spanning the gap. This CDR3 reads CASSPSLSGWSPLHF. The CDR3 DNA reads TGTGCCAGCAGCCCCTCACTAAGCGGTTGGTCACCCCTCCACTTT.

The J gene is TRBJ1-2, the V gene TRBV11-2; tentative D call: TRBD1 (6 bases). This CDR3 is 14 amino acids long. Between the trimmed V and J ends, which lost 5 bases and 7 bases, there was a span of 17 bases. The germline V gene has CDR1 SGHAT and CDR2 FQNNGV. The CDR3 is CASSPAGGYGGYTF. In DNA form, the CDR3 reads TGTGCCAGCAGCCCCGCCGGGGGCTACGGTGGCTACACCTTC. The variable domain in full, completed from reference TRBV11-2 and TRBJ1-2, reads EAGVAQSPRYKIIEKRQSVAFWCNPISGHATLYWYQQILGQGPKLLIQFQNNGVVDDSQLPKDRFSAERLKGVDSTLKIQPAKLEDSAVYLCASSPAGGYGGYTFGSGTRLTVV.

The V call is TRBV7-2, the J call TRBJ1-6; no clear D gene. Germline lookup yields CDR1 SGHTA and CDR2 FQGNSA. The CDR3 is made up of 15 amino acids. V was trimmed by 2 bases and J by 0 bases, leaving 5 bases between them. The CDR3 sequence: CASSLSSSYNSPLHF. In DNA form, the CDR3 reads TGTGCCAGCAGCTTAAGTAGCTCCTATAATTCACCCCTCCACTTT. Full variable domain (rest looked up from reference TRBV7-2 and TRBJ1-6): GAGVSQSPSNKVTEKGKDVELRCDPISGHTALYWYRQSLGQGLEFLIYFQGNSAPDKSGLPSDRFSAERTGGSVSTLTIQRTQQEDSAVYLCASSLSSSYNSPLHFGNGTRLTVT.

V usage is TRBV9 and J usage is TRBJ2-2; 8 bases are shared with TRBD2. J was trimmed by 7 bases and V by 4 bases; bases with no gene match: 15. Looked up from germline, CDR1 is SGDLS and CDR2 is YYNGEE. CDR3 length equals 17 residues. This CDR3 is CASSPLPGLAGNGELFF. The CDR3 region has the DNA TGTGCCAGCAGCCCCTTGCCAGGCCTAGCGGGTAACGGGGAGCTGTTTTTT. The full variable domain, its missing parts supplied by reference TRBV9 and TRBJ2-2, is DSGVTQTPKHLITATGQRVTLRCSPRSGDLSVYWYQQSLDQGLQFLIQYYNGEERAKGNILERFSAQQFPDLHSELNLSSLELGDSALYFCASSPLPGLAGNGELFFGEGSRLTVL.